This T cell receptor (beta chain) was identified during a study of blood T cells in healthy people across ages (dated by TCRdb to about 2015). Some background on the complete study: Template switching captured roughly one uniquely barcoded TCR beta cDNA molecule per two T cells in model experiments. Using deep sequencing normalized with unique cDNA molecular identifiers, the study measured how TCR beta repertoire diversity changes with age. To avoid experimental bias, donors of different ages were distributed randomly across sequencing lanes. The donors were divided into four age groups: young (average about 15 years), middle-aged (under 40), aged (approximately 59) and long-lived (approximately 74). Using the same blood draw, the study looked at two additional independent replicas of 1 million unique cDNA reads for two donors, one aged 18 to 29 and the other aged 80 or older. The study at large found these results: Bulk unsorted PBMC profiling prevented conclusive comparison of naive and antigen-experienced compartments. The percentage of naive T cells measured by flow cytometry correlated strongly with observed TCR beta diversity. Observed TCR beta diversity per million T cells fell roughly linearly with age, and a significant reduction was already apparent by age roughly 40. The CMV infection status of donors was not known, potentially confounding age-related changes in expanded clonotypes. Estimates of total diversity based on one million sequenced T cells were considered lower bounds and underestimates. Compared with the aged group, the long-lived group had more naive CD4+ T cells, fewer expanded clones and increased TCR diversity, a pattern suggesting age selection.

The CDR3 starts with the cysteine, ends with the phenylalanine, and has 14 residues. Only CDR3 DNA remains: 42 bases, in frame from the first base. V lost 2 bases and J lost 4 bases; the stretch between them is 11 bases long. CDR1 and CDR2, per the germline V gene, are MNHNS and SASEGT. The protocol used for the library was 5' RACE. Instrument used: Illumina HiSeq 2500. A second PCR of about 6 to 11 cycles was performed with a sample-barcoded 5' primer and a J-beta primer mix. Each TCR beta cDNA molecule received a unique molecular identifier from a template-switch 5' adaptor carrying 12 random nucleotides. Each sample yielded at least 2.5 million CDR3-containing paired-end reads. The Mint cDNA synthesis kit, primed by a TRBC-specific oligonucleotide, was used to synthesize first-strand cDNA from all RNA. Following uracil-DNA glycosylase treatment, all cDNA underwent a first 18-cycle PCR with the universal primers M1SS and BC2_uni_R. The authors processed their data as follows. Each sample was normalized by randomly selecting 1 million high-quality reads, each carrying a distinct molecular identifier. Reads with shared molecular identifiers were discarded instead of being binned into consensus sequences. MiTCR, run with a Q25 quality threshold and the strictest error-elimination algorithm, handled CDR3 identification, clonotype clustering and error correction. A nonparametric unseen species model with Euler transformation was used to estimate a lower bound on total TCR beta diversity. Through fastp at Q25 and MiXCR, TCRdb rebuilt clones from the public reads, retaining in-frame beta chains. When rows share a CDR3 protein, they turn into one entry using the most common DNA and genes. TCRdb assigned the V and J calls; the authors' analysis was not used. This sample is represented by 1.5 million to 2 million distinct CDR3 sequences; roughly 50% of them were singletons. Over 2% of the sample is taken by the ten largest.

Systemically healthy Caucasian individuals from Russia, some 36 in total and aged roughly 6 to 100 years, were included as donors. Each donor gave roughly 11 milliliters of peripheral blood, drawn into EDTA-treated Vacutainer tubes. Ficoll-Paque density-gradient centrifugation was used to isolate PBMCs, with at least 7 million per sample. Total RNA was extracted from PBMCs with Trizol reagent, with at least 6 micrograms obtained per sample. The percentages of naive CD45RAhigh/CD27high T cells were determined by flow cytometry on a PBMC aliquot from every donor. Remarks on this clonotype: Its antigen is still unknown. Base qualities were left out, and no much larger clone turns up one base away.

Recombination joined TRBV6-1 with TRBJ1-2; the best D guess is TRBD1, with 6 bases matching. This TCR derives from a woman aged 40 to 55 in good health. Sequenced material: blood. The DNA reads TGTGCCAGCAGTGAATCGCAGGGGATCTATGGCTACACCTTC. This is translated as CASSESQGIYGYTF.